Listed below are T cell receptor beta chains from one sample, sequenced in a study of T cells in tumors after PD-1 blockade. Assay: immunoSEQ multiplex PCR; the TCRdb copy retains only in-frame clones and omits some. The top ten hold approximately 5% of the sample, which has about 5,800 clones, approximately 64% seen once. The sample consisted of tumor tissue, taken before anti-PD-1 treatment. The source is a human donor with basal cell carcinoma. Each CDR3 is given with its conserved first and last residue. A D gene is named only where the DNA matches it firmly. Only part of the rows carry a size: once, few, many, or a class if the clone is expanded.

.,.,TRBV7-3,TRBJ2-3,TGTGCCAGCAGCTTATACCCAAAGTGGACAGATACGCAGTATTTT,CASSLYPKWTDTQYF
.,.,TRBV5-8,TRBJ1-3,TGTGCCAGCAGCTTTACAGGGATCAGCTCTGGAAACACCATATATTTT,CASSFTGISSGNTIYF
.,.,TRBV4-1,TRBJ1-5,TGCGCCAGCAGCCAAGTATGGGGGGGACAACAGCCCCAGCATTTT,CASSQVWGGQQPQHF
.,.,TRBV13,TRBJ1-2,TGTGCCAGCAGCTTAGGTTCAGGGTTTTCCTATGGCTACACCTTC,CASSLGSGFSYGYTF
TRBD1,.,TRBV30,TRBJ1-1,TGTGCCCTAGGACAGGGGGTTTTCATGAACACTGAAGCTTTCTTT,CALGQGVFMNTEAFF
TRBD1,.,TRBV7-2,TRBJ2-5,TGTGCCAGCAGCTTAGGGACAGGGACAGAGACCCAGTACTTC,CASSLGTGTETQYF
.,.,TRBV29-1,TRBJ1-1,TGCAGCGCCGAAAGCCCGAACACTGAAGCTTTCTTT,CSAESPNTEAFF
.,.,TRBV15,TRBJ2-5,TGTGCCACCAGCAGAGTGGGCTTTGGCGACAGCCAAGAGACCCAGTACTTC,CATSRVGFGDSQETQYF
.,.,TRBV12-3/TRBV12-4,TRBJ2-1,TGTGCCAGCAGATCACAGGGAAAGGGCGGGCAGTTCTTC,CASRSQGKGGQFF
.,.,TRBV28,TRBJ2-1,TGTGCCAGCAGCTCTCAGACCGACGCCTGGAATGAGCAGTTCTTC,CASSSQTDAWNEQFF
.,.,TRBV5-1,TRBJ1-4,TGCGCCAGCAGCCTCACGGGGGCGGCTACTAATGAAAAACTGTTTTTT,CASSLTGAATNEKLFF
.,.,TRBV5-1,TRBJ2-1,TGCGCCAGCAGATCCGACACATACAATGAGCAGTTCTTC,CASRSDTYNEQFF
.,.,TRBV2,TRBJ1-2,TGTGCCAGCAGTGCCCCGGGGAGTTTCTATGGCTACACCTTC,CASSAPGSFYGYTF
TRBD2,.,TRBV9,TRBJ2-5,TGTGCCAGCAGCGCCGGCCAACTAGCGGGGGGTTCGGAGACCCAGTACTTC,CASSAGQLAGGSETQYF
.,.,TRBV9,TRBJ2-7,TGTGCCAGCAGCGTAGGAGGGGACCCCTCCTACGAGCAGTACTTC,CASSVGGDPSYEQYF
.,.,TRBV6-1,TRBJ2-1,TGTGCCAGCAGTGACAGCGCTAGGCAGTTCTTC,CASSDSARQFF
.,once,TRBV3-1/TRBV3-2,TRBJ2-1,TGTGCCAGCAGCACTGGGGGTGGGGATGAGCAGTTCTTC,CASSTGGGDEQFF
.,.,TRBV12-3/TRBV12-4,TRBJ1-5,TGTGCCAGCAGTCCTGACTACAATCAGCCCCAGCATTTT,CASSPDYNQPQHF
TRBD1,.,TRBV10-3,TRBJ1-4,TGTGCCATCAGTGACCCAGGGGGGAACAATGAAAAACTGTTTTTT,CAISDPGGNNEKLFF
TRBD1,.,TRBV7-9,TRBJ2-2,TGTGCCAGCAACGAAGCCCGGGACAGGATCACCGGGGAGCTGTTTTTT,CASNEARDRITGELFF
.,.,TRBV11-1,TRBJ1-5,TGTGCCAGCAGCTGGGGAGTGAATCAGCCCCAGCATTTT,CASSWGVNQPQHF
.,.,TRBV7-6,TRBJ1-6,TGTGCCAGCAGCTTAGCGTACTCAGATAGACCCCTCCACTTT,CASSLAYSDRPLHF
.,.,TRBV13,TRBJ1-2,TGTGCCAGCAGCTTAAATGGACGAAGTGGCTACACCTTC,CASSLNGRSGYTF
TRBD2,.,TRBV18,TRBJ2-5,TGTGCCAGCTCACCACCGGGACTAGCGTTTGAGACCCAGTACTTC,CASSPPGLAFETQYF